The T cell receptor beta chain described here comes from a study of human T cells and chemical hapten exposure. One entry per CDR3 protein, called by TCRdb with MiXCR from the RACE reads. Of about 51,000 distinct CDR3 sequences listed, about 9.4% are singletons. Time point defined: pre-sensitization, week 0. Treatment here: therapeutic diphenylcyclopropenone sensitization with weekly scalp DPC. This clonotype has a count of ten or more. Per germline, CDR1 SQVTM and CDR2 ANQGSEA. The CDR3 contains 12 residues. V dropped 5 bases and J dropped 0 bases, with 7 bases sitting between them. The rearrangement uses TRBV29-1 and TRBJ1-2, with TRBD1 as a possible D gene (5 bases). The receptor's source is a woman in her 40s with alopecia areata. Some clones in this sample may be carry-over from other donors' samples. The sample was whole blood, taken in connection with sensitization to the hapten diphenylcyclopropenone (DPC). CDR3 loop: CSVLRANYGYTF. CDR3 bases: TGCAGCGTTCTCAGGGCTAACTATGGCTACACCTTC.